What follows describes a single TCR beta chain. The CDR3 is made up of 15 amino acids. V shed 3 bases, J shed 5 bases, and the junction held 8 bases outside the gene matches. From germline, CDR1 is MDHEN and CDR2 SYDVKM. The sample originates from a study of Tregs in tolerant kidney transplant recipients. This table comes from immunoSEQ multiplex PCR, and its TCRdb copy is limited to in-frame clones, with some not included. Altogether about 94,000 clones are present, 93% being singletons, with the ten largest covering around 0.45%. This TCR was sampled from a human donor who received a combined kidney and bone marrow transplant. The sample was CD4+ T cells from blood, taken before the transplant. This chain links TRBV28 with TRBJ1-2; 8 bases agree with TRBD1. CDR3 sequence: CASSFRQGIRYGYTF. The CDR3 region has the DNA TGTGCCAGCAGTTTCCGACAGGGGATTAGGTATGGCTACACCTTC.